One and the same sample provided the 15 T cell receptor beta chains below, sequenced in a study of neurological immune-mediated disorders. TCRdb re-called the 5' RACE reads with MiXCR, one entry per CDR3 protein. The data show tens of thousands of distinct CDR3 sequences, with about 10% seen just once and 6.5% to 8.5% held by the top ten. As to time point: longitudinal time-point 1 (baseline). Sequenced material: PBMCs. The receptors derive from a male donor with HTLV-1-associated myelopathy (HAM/TSP).

The chain has TRBV9 and TRBJ2-5; maybe TRBD1 (5 bases). The V and J ends lost 3 bases and 2 bases respectively, with 8 bases between them. Germline V CDR1 and CDR2: SGDLS, YYNGEE. The CDR3 consists of 13 residues. Here the CDR3 DNA reads TGTGCCAGCAGCGGGGGCCAGCAAGAGACCCAGTACTTC. Amino acid sequence: CASSGGQQETQYF.

The rearrangement uses TRBV5-6 and TRBJ1-5; TRBD1 might be the D (5 bases). Trimming shortened V by 6 bases and J by 9 bases, and 16 bases separated the two germline ends. Germline V gives CDR1 SGHDT, CDR2 YYEEEE. CDR3 size: 13 residues. The CDR3 DNA is TGTGCCAGCATCTTCAGCAGGGAGGGGCCCCAGCATTTT. This codes for CASIFSREGPQHF.

The CDR3 DNA follows: TGCGCCAGCAGCTTGTCTACCTTAGGGCTTTACAATGAGCAGTTCTTC. It is translated as CASSLSTLGLYNEQFF. The chain uses TRBV5-1 and TRBJ2-1, with D unresolved. This CDR3 is built from 16 residues. V dropped 1 base and J dropped 4 bases, with 15 bases sitting between them. CDR1 is SGHRS, CDR2 YFSETQ, per germline.

This clonotype was detected many times. The chain is built from TRBV2 and TRBJ2-2; no firm D call. V lost 7 bases and J 5 bases, leaving 14 bases between the germline ends. Germline-derived CDR1 and CDR2 are SNHLY and FYNNEI. CDR3 length: 14 residues. CDR3 sequence: CASTEVSRTGELFF. CDR3 coding DNA: TGTGCCAGCACCGAAGTTTCCAGGACCGGGGAGCTGTTTTTT.

This clonotype was seen ten or more times. This chain's CDR3 is CSVTGLETQYF. The DNA of the CDR3 is TGCAGCGTAACAGGGTTGGAGACCCAGTACTTC. The chain links TRBV29-1 to TRBJ2-5; D is perhaps TRBD1 (6 bases). The CDR3 runs 11 residues. V was trimmed by 6 bases and J by 5 bases, leaving 10 bases between them. Germline V gives CDR1 SQVTM, CDR2 ANQGSEA.

This clonotype was seen ten or more times. V usage is TRBV12-3 or TRBV12-4 and J usage is TRBJ2-7; 13 bases fit TRBD2. The ends lost 11 bases at V and 5 bases at J; junction bases unmatched: 9. This CDR3 spans 14 amino acids. The DNA for the CDR3 is TGTGCCTCAACCCGGGGACTAGCGGGAAACGAGCAGTACTTC. This encodes CASTRGLAGNEQYF.

This clonotype was recorded many times. V and J are TRBV29-1 and TRBJ1-4; 10 nucleotides agree with TRBD1. Germline-derived CDR1 and CDR2 are SQVTM and ANQGSEA. The CDR3 length is 13 residues. With V trimmed by 6 bases and J by 5 bases, 3 bases remained unmatched. In DNA form, the CDR3 reads TGCAGCGTGACGACAGGGGGCAATGAAAAACTGTTTTTT. It codes for CSVTTGGNEKLFF.

CDR3 coding DNA: TGTGCCAGCTCAGTAGGGGGCATGAACACTGAAGCTTTCTTT. It specifies CASSVGGMNTEAFF. The V call is TRBV18, the J call TRBJ1-1, with 7 bases identical to TRBD1. The germline V gene encodes CDR1 KGHSH and CDR2 LQKENI. V trimming: 5 bases; J trimming: 0 bases; junction bases outside the gene matches: 3. The CDR3 totals 14 residues.

Many counts were recorded for this clonotype. The chain is built from TRBV4-3 and TRBJ2-4, with D perhaps matching TRBD2 (7 bases). Germline CDR1 is LGHNA and CDR2 is YSLEER. This CDR3 has 15 residues. Trimming pared 0 bases from V and 6 bases from J, leaving 12 bases between. The DNA for the CDR3 is TGCGCCAGCAGCCAAGACGGGGAGGGGGGAAACATTCAGTACTTC. This translates into CASSQDGEGGNIQYF.

This clonotype appeared many times. V usage is TRBV28 and J usage is TRBJ2-2; D possibly corresponds to TRBD2 (5 bases). CDR3 length equals 13 residues. The V gene's germline CDR1 is MDHEN and CDR2 SYDVKM. V lost 8 bases and J lost 7, with 14 bases in between. CDR3 nucleotide sequence: TGTGCCAGCCTTGTACCTGAGGGCGGGGAGCTGTTTTTT. The encoded protein is CASLVPEGGELFF.

This clonotype was recorded many times. This chain connects TRBV6-1 to TRBJ1-2; TRBD1 might be the D (6 bases). V shed 10 bases and J shed 4 bases, with 13 bases lying between them. Germline CDR1 MNHNS, CDR2 SASEGT. The CDR3 runs 12 residues. The CDR3 is CATLGQSYGYTF. For the CDR3, the DNA is TGTGCCACCCTAGGACAGTCCTATGGCTACACCTTC.

V usage is TRBV20-1 and J usage is TRBJ2-1; possibly TRBD1 for D (5 bases). V dropped 1 base and J dropped 9 bases, with 16 bases sitting between them. Germline CDR1 DFQATT, CDR2 SNEGSKA (reference sequence). CDR3 size: 14 residues. In DNA, the CDR3 is TGCAGTGCTAGAGTTGGGCAGGGTAATATTGAGCAGTTCTTC. It is translated as CSARVGQGNIEQFF.

This clonotype was observed many times. The J gene is TRBJ1-1, the V gene TRBV5-4; no reliable D call. Trimming stripped 5 bases from V and 1 base from J, with 15 bases between. The CDR3 sequence is 15 residues long. Per germline, CDR1 SGHNT and CDR2 YYREEE (reference sequence). This CDR3 reads CASRPRRSGNTEAFF. For the CDR3, the DNA is TGTGCCAGCAGACCCCGTCGTTCAGGGAACACTGAAGCTTTCTTT.

There are many counts of this clonotype. The V call is TRBV3-1, the J call TRBJ2-7; the match to TRBD1 covers 7 bases. CDR1 and CDR2 (germline): LGHDT, YNNKEL (reference sequence). The CDR3 covers 13 residues. V lost 4 bases and J lost 3; bases outside the gene matches: 3. CDR3 region: CASSRDSNYEQYF. DNA for the CDR3: TGTGCCAGCAGCCGGGACAGCAACTACGAGCAGTACTTC.

This clonotype qualifies as medium-sized. The chain combines TRBV7-6 with TRBJ2-7, with D possibly matching TRBD2 (5 bases). The length of the CDR3 is 12 residues. V was shortened by 5 bases and J by 7 bases, with 12 bases between the two germline ends. Germline V gene lookup returns CDR1 SGHVS and CDR2 FNYEAQ. The CDR3 protein is CASSPPSGEQYF. The CDR3 DNA follows: TGTGCCAGCAGCCCCCCTTCGGGGGAGCAGTACTTC. The whole variable domain, filled in from reference TRBV7-6 and TRBJ2-7, reads GAGVSQSPRYKVTKRGQDVALRCDPISGHVSLYWYRQALGQGPEFLTYFNYEAQQDKSGLPNDRFSAERPEGSISTLTIQRTEQRDSAMYRCASSPPSGEQYFGPGTRLTVT.